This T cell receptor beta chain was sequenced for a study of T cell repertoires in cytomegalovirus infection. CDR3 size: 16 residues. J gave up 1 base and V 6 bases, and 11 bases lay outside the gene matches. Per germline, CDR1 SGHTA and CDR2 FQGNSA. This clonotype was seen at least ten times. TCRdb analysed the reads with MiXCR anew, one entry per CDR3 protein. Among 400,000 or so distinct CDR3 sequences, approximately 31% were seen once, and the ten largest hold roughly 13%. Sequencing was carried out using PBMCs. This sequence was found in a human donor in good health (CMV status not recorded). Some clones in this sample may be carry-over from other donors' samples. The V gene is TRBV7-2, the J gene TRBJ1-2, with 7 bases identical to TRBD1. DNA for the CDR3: TGTGCCAGCAGTAAAATTAGCGGGACAGATAACTATGGCTACACCTTC. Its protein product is CASSKISGTDNYGYTF. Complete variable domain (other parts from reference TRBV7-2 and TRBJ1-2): GAGVSQSPSNKVTEKGKDVELRCDPISGHTALYWYRQSLGQGLEFLIYFQGNSAPDKSGLPSDRFSAERTGGSVSTLTIQRTQQEDSAVYLCASSKISGTDNYGYTFGSGTRLTVV.